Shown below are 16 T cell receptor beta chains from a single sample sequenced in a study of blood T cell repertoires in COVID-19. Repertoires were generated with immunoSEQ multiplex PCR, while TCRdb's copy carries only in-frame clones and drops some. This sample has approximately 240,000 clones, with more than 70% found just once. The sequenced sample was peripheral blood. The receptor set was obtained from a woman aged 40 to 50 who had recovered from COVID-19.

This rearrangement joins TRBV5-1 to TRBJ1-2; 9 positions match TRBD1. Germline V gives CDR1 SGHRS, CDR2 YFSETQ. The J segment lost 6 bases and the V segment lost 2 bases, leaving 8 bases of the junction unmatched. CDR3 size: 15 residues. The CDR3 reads CASSFGQGHVDGYTF. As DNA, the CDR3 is TGCGCCAGCAGCTTCGGACAGGGGCATGTGGATGGCTACACCTTC.

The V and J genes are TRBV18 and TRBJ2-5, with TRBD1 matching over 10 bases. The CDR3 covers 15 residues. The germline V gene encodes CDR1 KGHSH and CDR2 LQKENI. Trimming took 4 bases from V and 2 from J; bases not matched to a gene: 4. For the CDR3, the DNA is TGTGCCAGCTCACTGACAGGGGGCTCGCAAGAGACCCAGTACTTC. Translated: CASSLTGGSQETQYF.

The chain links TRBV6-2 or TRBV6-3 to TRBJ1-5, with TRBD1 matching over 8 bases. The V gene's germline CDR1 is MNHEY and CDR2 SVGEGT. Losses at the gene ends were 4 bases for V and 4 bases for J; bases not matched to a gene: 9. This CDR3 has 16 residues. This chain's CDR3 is CASSFTPRTGNQPQHF. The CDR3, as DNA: TGTGCCAGCAGTTTTACACCGCGGACAGGGAATCAGCCCCAGCATTTT.

CDR3 sequence (DNA): TGTGCCAGCAGCTTAGGGAGCGGGATCAACAATGAGCAGTTCTTC. Its translation is CASSLGSGINNEQFF. This chain uses TRBV7-9 with TRBJ2-1; the match to TRBD2 covers 7 bases. The CDR3 covers 15 residues. Unmatched junction bases numbered 5, after V lost 1 base and J lost 5 bases. Germline V lookup: CDR1 SEHNR, CDR2 FQNEAQ (reference sequence).

The CDR3 DNA follows: TGTGCCAGCTCCCCAAGGACTAGCGGAGGCTCCTACGAGCAGTACTTC. Translating gives CASSPRTSGGSYEQYF. The V call is TRBV18, the J call TRBJ2-7, with 10 positions matching TRBD2. The CDR3 length is 16 residues. Germline V gene sequence: CDR1 KGHSH, CDR2 LQKENI. The J segment lost 0 bases and the V segment lost 6 bases, leaving 8 bases of the junction unmatched. Full variable domain (missing parts from reference TRBV18 and TRBJ2-7): NAGVMQNPRHLVRRRGQEARLRCSPMKGHSHVYWYRQLPEEGLKFMVYLQKENIIDESGMPKERFSAEFPKEGPSILRIQQVVRGDSAAYFCASSPRTSGGSYEQYFGPGTRLTVT.

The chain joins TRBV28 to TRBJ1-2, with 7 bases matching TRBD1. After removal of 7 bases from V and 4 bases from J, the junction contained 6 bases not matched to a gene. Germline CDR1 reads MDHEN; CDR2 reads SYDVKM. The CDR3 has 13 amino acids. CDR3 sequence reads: CASTPTGTYGYTF. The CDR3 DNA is TGTGCCAGCACCCCGACAGGGACCTATGGCTACACCTTC.

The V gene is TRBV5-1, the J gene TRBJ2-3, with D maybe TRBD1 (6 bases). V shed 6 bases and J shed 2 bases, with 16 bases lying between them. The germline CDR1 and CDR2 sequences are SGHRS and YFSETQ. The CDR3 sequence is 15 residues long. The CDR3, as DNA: TGCGCCAGCATCGAAAAACAGGGCTTCACAGATACGCAGTATTTT. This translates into CASIEKQGFTDTQYF.

Written as DNA, the CDR3 is TGCGCCAGCAGCCCGGGGGATTATAGCAATCAGCCCCAGCATTTT. Its protein product is CASSPGDYSNQPQHF. The chain recombines TRBV5-1 with TRBJ1-5; TRBD1 is a possible D gene (5 bases). The V end was cut by 4 bases, the J end by 0 bases, with 11 bases between. From germline, CDR1 is SGHRS and CDR2 YFSETQ. The CDR3 sequence is 15 residues long.

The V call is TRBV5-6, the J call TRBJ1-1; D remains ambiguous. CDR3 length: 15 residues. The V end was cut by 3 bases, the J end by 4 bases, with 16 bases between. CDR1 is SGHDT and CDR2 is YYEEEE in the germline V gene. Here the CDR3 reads CASSWRTLRGTEAFF. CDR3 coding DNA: TGTGCCAGCAGCTGGCGGACCCTACGGGGCACTGAAGCTTTCTTT.

The CDR3 spells CASSLEARTSDTQYF. Written as DNA, the CDR3 is TGTGCCAGCAGCTTAGAAGCCAGGACTAGCGATACGCAGTATTTT. The chain carries TRBV11-3 and TRBJ2-3; 8 bases are shared with TRBD2. The germline CDR1 and CDR2 sequences are SGHNT and YENEEA. CDR3 size: 15 residues. Losses at the gene ends were 0 bases for V and 6 bases for J; bases not matched to a gene: 5.

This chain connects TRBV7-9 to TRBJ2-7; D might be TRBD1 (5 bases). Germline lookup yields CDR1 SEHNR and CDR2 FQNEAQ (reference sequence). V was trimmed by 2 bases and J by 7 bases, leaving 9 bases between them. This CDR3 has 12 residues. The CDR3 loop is CASSLRGKEQYF. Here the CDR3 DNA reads TGTGCCAGCAGCTTAAGGGGAAAGGAGCAGTACTTC.

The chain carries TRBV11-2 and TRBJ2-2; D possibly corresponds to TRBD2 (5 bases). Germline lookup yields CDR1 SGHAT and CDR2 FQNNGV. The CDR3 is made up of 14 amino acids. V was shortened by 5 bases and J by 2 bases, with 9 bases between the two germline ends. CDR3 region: CASSTGLNTGELFF. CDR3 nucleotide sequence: TGTGCCAGCAGCACCGGACTCAACACCGGGGAGCTGTTTTTT.

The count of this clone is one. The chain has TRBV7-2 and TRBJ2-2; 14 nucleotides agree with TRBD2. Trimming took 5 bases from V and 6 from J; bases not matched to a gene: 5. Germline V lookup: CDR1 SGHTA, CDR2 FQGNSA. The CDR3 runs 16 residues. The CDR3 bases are TGTGCCAGCAGCGTTAGACTAGCGGGGGGGCCCGGGGAGCTGTTTTTT. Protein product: CASSVRLAGGPGELFF.

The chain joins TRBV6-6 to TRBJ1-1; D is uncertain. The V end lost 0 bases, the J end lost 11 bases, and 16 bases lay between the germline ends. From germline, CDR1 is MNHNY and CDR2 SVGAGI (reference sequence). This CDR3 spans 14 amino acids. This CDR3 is CASSYSVPAAAAFF. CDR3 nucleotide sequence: TGTGCCAGCAGTTACTCGGTCCCCGCGGCTGCCGCTTTCTTT.

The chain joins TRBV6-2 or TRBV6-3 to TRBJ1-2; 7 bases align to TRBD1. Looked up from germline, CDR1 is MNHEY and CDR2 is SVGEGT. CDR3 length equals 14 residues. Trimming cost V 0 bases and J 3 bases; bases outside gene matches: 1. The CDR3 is CASSYSTGYYGYTF. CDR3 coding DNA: TGTGCCAGCAGTTACTCGACAGGGTACTATGGCTACACCTTC.

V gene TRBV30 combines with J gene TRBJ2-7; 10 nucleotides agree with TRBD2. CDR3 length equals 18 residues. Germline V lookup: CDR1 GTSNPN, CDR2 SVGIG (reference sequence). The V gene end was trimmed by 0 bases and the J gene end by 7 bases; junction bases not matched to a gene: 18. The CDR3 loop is CAWSVNRVKGTSVYEQYF. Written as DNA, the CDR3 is TGTGCCTGGAGTGTAAACAGGGTGAAGGGGACTAGCGTTTATGAGCAGTACTTC.